This T cell receptor (beta chain) was captured in a study of identical twins. Template switching added a universal primer binding site, and final cDNA carried unique molecular identifiers. TCRdb fed the 5' RACE reads into MiXCR, producing one record per CDR3 protein. The sample carries about 690,000 distinct CDR3 sequences, 21% recorded once. The sample holds many counts of this clonotype. Its antigen is still unknown. Whole-study findings and limits: For zero-insertion analyses, partial confounding could come from invariant MAIT and iNKT cells. Fewer insertions characterized abundant cord blood beta clonotypes, whereas memory repertoires showed none.

This sample was also put to use in a study of T cells expressing NK-cell markers. Per that paper: Seven of the eight sequenced donors were classified as HCMV-seropositive, and one was classified as seronegative.

The TCR comes from a woman aged 18 to 35 in good health. Sequencing was done on a sample of PBMCs.

This CDR3 is CASSLGVSAYEQYF. The CDR3 coding sequence is TGTGCCAGCAGTTTAGGCGTCAGTGCCTACGAGCAGTACTTC. The gene calls are TRBV12-3 or TRBV12-4 and TRBJ2-7; D is undetermined. V lost 1 base to trimming and J lost 2 bases, with 9 bases between them. The CDR3 loop spans 14 amino acids.